This T cell receptor (beta chain) derives from a study of T-cell memory formation after mild COVID-19. Regarding the study as a whole: What remained unconfirmed was the SARS-CoV-2 specificity of second-wave clones peaking on day 37.

The V end was cut by 2 bases, the J end by 3 bases, with 8 bases between. The length of the CDR3 is 14 residues. In germline, CDR1 is SGHVS, CDR2 FQNEAQ. About this clonotype: The antigen remains undetermined.

5'RACE primed at constant segments yielded TCR alpha and TCR beta cDNA libraries bearing sample barcodes and UMIs. TCRdb ran MiXCR on the 5' RACE reads and lists one entry per CDR3 protein. The sample lists over 350,000 distinct CDR3 sequences, roughly 15% seen once, with about 22% in the top ten. Sequenced: PBMCs or a T cell subset sorted from them (not recorded which). The rearrangement links TRBV7-8 to TRBJ1-5; D gene ambiguous. The source is a man younger than 35 who had mild COVID-19 (a few samples of this study predate the infection). Cell type and time point are not known. CDR3 coding DNA: TGTGCCAGCAGCTTAATGTGGGACAATCAGCCCCAGCATTTT. It specifies CASSLMWDNQPQHF.